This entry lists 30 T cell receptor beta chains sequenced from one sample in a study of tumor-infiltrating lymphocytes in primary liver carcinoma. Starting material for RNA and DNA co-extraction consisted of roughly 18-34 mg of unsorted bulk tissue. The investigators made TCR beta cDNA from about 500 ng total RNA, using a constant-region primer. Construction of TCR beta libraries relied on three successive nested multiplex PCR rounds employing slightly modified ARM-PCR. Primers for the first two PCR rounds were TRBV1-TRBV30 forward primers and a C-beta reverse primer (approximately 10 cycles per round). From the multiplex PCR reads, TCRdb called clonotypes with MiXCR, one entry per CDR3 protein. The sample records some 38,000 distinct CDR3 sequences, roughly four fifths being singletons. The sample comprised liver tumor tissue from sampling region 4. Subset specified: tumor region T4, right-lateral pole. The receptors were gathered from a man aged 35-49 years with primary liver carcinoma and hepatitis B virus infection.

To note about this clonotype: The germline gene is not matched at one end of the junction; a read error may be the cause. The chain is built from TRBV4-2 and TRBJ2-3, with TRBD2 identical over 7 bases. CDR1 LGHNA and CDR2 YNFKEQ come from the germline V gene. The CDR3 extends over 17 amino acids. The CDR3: CASNQGSSGLSTDTQYF. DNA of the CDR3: TGTGCCAGCAACCAAGGAAGTAGCGGGCTTAGCACAGATACGCAGTATTTT.

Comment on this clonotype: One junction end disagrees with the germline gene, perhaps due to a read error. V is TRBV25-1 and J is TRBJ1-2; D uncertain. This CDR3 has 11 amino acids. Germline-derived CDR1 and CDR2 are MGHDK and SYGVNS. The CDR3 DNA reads TGTGTCAGCAGTAAATTAAATGGCTACACCTTC. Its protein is CVSSKLNGYTF.

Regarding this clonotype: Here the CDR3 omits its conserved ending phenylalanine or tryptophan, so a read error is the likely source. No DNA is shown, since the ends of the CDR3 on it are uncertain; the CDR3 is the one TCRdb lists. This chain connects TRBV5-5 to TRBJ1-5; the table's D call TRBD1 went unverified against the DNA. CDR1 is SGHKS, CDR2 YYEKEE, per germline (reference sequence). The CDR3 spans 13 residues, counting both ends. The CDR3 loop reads CASSPRDRQPMHS.

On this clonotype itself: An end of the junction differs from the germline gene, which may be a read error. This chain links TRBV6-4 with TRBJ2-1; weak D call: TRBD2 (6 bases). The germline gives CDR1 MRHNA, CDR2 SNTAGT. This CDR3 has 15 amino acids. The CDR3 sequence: CASSDYSGSYNDQFF. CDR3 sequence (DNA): TGTGCCAGTAGTGATTATAGCGGCTCCTATAATGACCAGTTCTTC.

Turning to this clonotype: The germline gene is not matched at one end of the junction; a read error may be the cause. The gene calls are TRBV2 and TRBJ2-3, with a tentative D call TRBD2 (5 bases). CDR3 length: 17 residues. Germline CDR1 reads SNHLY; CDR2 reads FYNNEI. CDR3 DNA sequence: TGTGCCAGCGAAGGAGGTGGAACTAGTATAATCGCAGATAGGCAGTATTTT. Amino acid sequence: CASEGGGTSIIADRQYF.

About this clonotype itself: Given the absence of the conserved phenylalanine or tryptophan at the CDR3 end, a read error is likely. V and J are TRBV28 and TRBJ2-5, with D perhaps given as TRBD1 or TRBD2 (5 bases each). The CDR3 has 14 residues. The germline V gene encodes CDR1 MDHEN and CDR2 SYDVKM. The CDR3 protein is CASSGDHLRQTQYL. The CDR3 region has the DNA TGTGCTAGCAGTGGGGACCACCTCAGGCAGACCCAGTACTTA.

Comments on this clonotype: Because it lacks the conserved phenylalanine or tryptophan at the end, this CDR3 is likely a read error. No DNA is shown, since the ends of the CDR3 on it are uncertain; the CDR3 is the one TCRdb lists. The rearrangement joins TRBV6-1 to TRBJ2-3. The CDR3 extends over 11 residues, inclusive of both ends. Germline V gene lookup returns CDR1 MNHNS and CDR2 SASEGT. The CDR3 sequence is CASSQTDTHYS.

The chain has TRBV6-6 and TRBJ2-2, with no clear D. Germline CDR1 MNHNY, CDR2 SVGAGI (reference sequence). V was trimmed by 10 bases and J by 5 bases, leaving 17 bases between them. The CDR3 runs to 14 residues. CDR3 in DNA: TGTGCCATCTTCGTCGCCCCATGGACCGGGGAGCTGTTTTTT. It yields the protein CAIFVAPWTGELFF.

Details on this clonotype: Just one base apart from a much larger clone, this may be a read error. CDR3 bases: TGCAGCGTTGCCACCTCTGGGGCCAACCTCCTGACTTTC. Translation gives CSVATSGANLLTF. V and J are TRBV29-1 and TRBJ2-6; the D gene is possibly TRBD1 (5 bases). Germline loops: CDR1 SQVTM, CDR2 ANQGSEA. The CDR3 is 13 residues long.

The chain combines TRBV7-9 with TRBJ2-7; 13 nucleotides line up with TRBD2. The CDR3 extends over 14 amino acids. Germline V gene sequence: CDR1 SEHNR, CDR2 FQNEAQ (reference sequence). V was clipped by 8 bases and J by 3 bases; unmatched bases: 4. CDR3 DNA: TGTGCCAGCCGGACTAGCGGGAGTTTCTACGAGCAGTACTTC. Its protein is CASRTSGSFYEQYF.

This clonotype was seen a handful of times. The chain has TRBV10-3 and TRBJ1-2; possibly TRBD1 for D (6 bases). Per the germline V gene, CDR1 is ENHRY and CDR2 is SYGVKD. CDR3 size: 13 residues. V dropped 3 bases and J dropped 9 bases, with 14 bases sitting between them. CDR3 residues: CAISDRQGGCYTF. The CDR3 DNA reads TGTGCCATCAGTGACAGACAAGGGGGATGCTACACCTTC.

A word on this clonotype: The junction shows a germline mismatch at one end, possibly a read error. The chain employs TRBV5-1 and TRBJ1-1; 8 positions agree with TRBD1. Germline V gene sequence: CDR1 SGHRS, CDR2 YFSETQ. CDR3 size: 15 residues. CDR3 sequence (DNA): TGCGCCAGCAGCCCACAGGGGGTGTACAACAGTGAAGCTTTCTTT. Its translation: CASSPQGVYNSEAFF.

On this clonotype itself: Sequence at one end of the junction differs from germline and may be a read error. CDR3 coding DNA: TGTGCCAGCAGCGGAGGGCACCAGACCACAGATACGCTGTATTTT. Protein sequence: CASSGGHQTTDTLYF. The V call is TRBV7-2, the J call TRBJ2-3; D might be TRBD2 (6 bases). The CDR3 covers 15 residues. From germline, CDR1 is SGHTA and CDR2 FQGNSA.

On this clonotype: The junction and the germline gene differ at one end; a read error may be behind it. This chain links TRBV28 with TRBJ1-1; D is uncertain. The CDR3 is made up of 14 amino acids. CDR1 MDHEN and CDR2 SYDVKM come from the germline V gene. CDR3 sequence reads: CASNIFRRGTEAFF. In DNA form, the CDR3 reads TGCGCCAGCAACATCTTCAGGAGAGGAACTGAAGCCTTCTTT.

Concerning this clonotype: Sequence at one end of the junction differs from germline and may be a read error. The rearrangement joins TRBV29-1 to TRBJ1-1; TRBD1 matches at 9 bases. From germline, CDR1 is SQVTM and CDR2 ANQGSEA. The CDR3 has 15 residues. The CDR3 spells CSGVTGGLRTTEAFF. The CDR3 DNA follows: TGTAGCGGAGTCACAGGGGGCTTGCGAACAACTGAAGCTTTCTTT. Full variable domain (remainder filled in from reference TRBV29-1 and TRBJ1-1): SAVISQKPSRDICQRGTSLTIQCQVDSQVTMMFWYRQQPGQSLTLIATANQGSEATYESGFVIDKFPISRPNLTFSTLTVSNMSPEDSSIYLCSGVTGGLRTTEAFFGQGTRLTVV.

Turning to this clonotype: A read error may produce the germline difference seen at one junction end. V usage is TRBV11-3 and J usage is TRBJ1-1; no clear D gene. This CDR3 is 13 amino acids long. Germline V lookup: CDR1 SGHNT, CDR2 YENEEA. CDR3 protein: CATSLAVNTVALF. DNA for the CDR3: TGTGCCACCAGCTTAGCAGTTAACACTGTAGCTCTCTTC.

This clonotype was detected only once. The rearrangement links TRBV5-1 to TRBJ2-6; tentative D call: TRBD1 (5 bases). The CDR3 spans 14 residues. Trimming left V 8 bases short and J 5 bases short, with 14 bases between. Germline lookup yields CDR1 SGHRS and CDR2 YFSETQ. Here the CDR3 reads CARKGIARANVLTF. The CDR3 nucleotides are TGCGCCAGGAAGGGGATAGCTCGGGCCAACGTCCTGACTTTC. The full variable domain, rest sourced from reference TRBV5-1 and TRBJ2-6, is KAGVTQTPRYLIKTRGQQVTLSCSPISGHRSVSWYQQTPGQGLQFLFEYFSETQRNKGNFPGRFSGRQFSNSRSEMNVSTLELGDSALYLCARKGIARANVLTFGAGSRLTVL.

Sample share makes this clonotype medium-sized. The CDR3 DNA follows: TGCAGCGTTGAAGAGCGAAAACTAGAAGCGGGAGAGGTCACAGATACGCAGTATTTT. Translation gives CSVEERKLEAGEVTDTQYF. This chain joins TRBV29-1 and TRBJ2-3; 8 positions match TRBD2. The V segment lost 0 bases and the J segment 2 bases; nucleotides outside the gene matches: 16. The CDR3 spans 19 residues. The V gene's germline CDR1 is SQVTM and CDR2 ANQGSEA.

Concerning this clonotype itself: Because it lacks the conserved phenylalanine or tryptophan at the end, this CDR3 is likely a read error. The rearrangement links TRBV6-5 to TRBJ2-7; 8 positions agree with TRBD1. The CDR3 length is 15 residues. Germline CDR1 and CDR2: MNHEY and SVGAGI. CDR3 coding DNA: TGTGCCAGTAGTTTTTCCTCAGGGGGCCTCTACGAGCAGTACTCA. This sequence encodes CASSFSSGGLYEQYS.

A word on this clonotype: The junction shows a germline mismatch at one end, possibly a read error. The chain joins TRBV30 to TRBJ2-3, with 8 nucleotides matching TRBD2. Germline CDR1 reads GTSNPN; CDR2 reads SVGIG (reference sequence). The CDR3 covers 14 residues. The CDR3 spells CAWSRLAFADTQFF. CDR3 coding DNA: TGTGCCTGGAGCCGACTAGCGTTCGCAGATACGCAGTTTTTT.

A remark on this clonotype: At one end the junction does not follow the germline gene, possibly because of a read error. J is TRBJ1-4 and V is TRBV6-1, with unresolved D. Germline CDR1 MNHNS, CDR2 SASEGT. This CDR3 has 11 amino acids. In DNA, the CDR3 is TGTGTCAGCAGTGAAAATGGAAAACCGTTTTTT. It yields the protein CVSSENGKPFF.

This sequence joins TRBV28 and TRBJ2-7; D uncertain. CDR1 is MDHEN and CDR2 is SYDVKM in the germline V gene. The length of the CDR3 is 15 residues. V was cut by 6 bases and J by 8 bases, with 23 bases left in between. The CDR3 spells CASSSPLMGNDQQYF. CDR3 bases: TGTGCCAGCAGCTCACCCCTTATGGGTAACGACCAGCAGTACTTC.

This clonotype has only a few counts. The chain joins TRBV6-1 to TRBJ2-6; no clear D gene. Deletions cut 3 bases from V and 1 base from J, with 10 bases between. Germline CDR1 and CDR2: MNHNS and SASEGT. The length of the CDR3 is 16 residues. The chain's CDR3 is CASSDVVISGANVLTF. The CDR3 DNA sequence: TGTGCCAGCAGTGATGTTGTGATATCTGGGGCCAACGTCCTGACTTTC.

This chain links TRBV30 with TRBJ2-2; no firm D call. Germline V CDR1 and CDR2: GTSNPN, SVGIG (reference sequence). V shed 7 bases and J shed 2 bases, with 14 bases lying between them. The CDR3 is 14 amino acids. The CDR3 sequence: CASRNMGNTGELFF. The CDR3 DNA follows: TGTGCCTCCCGGAACATGGGTAACACCGGGGAGCTGTTTTTT. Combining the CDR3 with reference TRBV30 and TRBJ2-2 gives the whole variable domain SQTIHQWPATLVQPVGSPLSLECTVEGTSNPNLYWYRQAAGRGLQLLFYSVGIGQISSEVPQNLSASRPQDRQFILSSKKLLLSDSGFYLCASRNMGNTGELFFGEGSRLTVL.

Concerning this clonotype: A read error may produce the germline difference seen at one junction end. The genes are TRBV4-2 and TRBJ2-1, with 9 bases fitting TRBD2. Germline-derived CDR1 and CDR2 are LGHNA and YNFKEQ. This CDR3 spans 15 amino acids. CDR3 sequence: CSSSQVCGGANELFF. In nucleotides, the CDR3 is TGTTCCAGCAGCCAAGTGTGCGGGGGGGCCAATGAGCTGTTCTTC.

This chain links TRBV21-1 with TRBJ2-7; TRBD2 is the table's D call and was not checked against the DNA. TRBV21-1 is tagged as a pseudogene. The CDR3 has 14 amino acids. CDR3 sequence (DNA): TGTGGCAGAACGGGACTAGCGGGATCCTATGAGCAGTACTTC. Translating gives CGRTGLAGSYEQYF.

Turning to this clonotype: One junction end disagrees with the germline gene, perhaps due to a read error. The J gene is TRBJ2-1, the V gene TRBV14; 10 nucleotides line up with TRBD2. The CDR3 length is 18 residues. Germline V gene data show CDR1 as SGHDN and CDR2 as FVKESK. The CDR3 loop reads CASNQGLSSGRFRNEQFF. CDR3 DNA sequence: TGTGCCAGCAACCAAGGGTTGTCTAGCGGGAGATTTAGGAATGAGCAGTTCTTC.

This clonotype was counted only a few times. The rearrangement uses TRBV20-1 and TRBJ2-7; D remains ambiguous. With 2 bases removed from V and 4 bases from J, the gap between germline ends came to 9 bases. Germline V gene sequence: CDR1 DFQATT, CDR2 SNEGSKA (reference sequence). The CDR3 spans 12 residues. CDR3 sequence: CSARSFDYEQYF. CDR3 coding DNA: TGCAGTGCTAGATCGTTCGATTACGAGCAGTACTTC.

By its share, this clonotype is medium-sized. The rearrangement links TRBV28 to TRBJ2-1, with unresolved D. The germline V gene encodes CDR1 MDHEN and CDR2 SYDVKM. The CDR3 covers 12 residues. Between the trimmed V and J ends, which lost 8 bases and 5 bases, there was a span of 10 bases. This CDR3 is CASSQLNNEQFF. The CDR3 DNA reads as TGTGCCAGCTCCCAGCTGAACAATGAGCAGTTCTTC.

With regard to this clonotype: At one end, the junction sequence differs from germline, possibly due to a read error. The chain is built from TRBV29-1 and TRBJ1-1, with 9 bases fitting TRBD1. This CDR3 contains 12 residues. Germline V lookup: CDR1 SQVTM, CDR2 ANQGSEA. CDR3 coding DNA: TGCAGCGCCATCGGACAGGGGACTGAAGTTCGCTTT. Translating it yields CSAIGQGTEVRF.